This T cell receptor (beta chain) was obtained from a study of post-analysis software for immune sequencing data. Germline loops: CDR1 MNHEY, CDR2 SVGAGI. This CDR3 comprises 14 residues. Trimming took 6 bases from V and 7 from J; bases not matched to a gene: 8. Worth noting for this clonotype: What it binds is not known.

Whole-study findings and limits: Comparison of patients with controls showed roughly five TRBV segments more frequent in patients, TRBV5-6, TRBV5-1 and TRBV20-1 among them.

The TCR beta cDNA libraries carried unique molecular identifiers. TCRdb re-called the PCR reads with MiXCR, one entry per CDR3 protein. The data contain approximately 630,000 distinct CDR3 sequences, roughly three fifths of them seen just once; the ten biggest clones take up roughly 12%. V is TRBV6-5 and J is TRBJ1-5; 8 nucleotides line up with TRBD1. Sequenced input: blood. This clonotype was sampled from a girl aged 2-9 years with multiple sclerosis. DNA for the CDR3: TGTGCCAGCAGCCAGACAGGGGAGAAACAGCCCCAGCATTTT. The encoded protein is CASSQTGEKQPQHF.